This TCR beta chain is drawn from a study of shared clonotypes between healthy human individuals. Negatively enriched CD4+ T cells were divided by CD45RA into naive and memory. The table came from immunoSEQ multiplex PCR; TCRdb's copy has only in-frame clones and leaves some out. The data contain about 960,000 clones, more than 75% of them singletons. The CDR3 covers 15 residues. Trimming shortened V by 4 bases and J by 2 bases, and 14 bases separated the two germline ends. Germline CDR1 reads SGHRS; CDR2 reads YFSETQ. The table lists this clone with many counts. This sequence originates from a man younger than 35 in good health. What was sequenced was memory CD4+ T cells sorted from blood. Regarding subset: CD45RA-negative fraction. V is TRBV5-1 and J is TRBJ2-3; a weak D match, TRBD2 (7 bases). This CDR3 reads CASSSEGGITDTQYF. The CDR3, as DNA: TGCGCCAGCAGCAGTGAGGGGGGGATCACAGATACGCAGTATTTT.